A selection of T cell receptor beta chains follows, all from one sample in a study of CD8 T cells in ankylosing spondylitis. TCRdb reanalysed the 5' RACE reads using MiXCR and keeps one entry per CDR3 protein. The profile shows 50,000 or so distinct CDR3 sequences, approximately 8% of them singletons. Sequenced sample: blood, either unsorted or a sorted T cell fraction (not recorded which). Receptors originate from a female donor with ankylosing spondylitis or in good health (not recorded which). Both conserved end residues are part of each CDR3. D genes are given only for firm matches. The size of a clone is reported for some rows only, either as once, few or many, or as a class for expanded clones.

V	size	J	D	DNA	CDR3
TRBV28	many	TRBJ2-1	TRBD2	TGTGCCAGCAGTTTGGCGGGGGAGGGTGCCTACAATGAGCAGTTCTTC	CASSLAGEGAYNEQFF
TRBV20-1	many	TRBJ2-1	TRBD1	TGCAGTGACGGACAGGGGGCTGGTGAGCAGTTCTTC	CSDGQGAGEQFF
TRBV29-1	NA	TRBJ1-5	NA	TGCAGCGTTGACCAGGGAAGCGGCGATCAGCCCCAGCATTTT	CSVDQGSGDQPQHF
TRBV20-1	many	TRBJ1-6	NA	TGCAGTGCTAGAGGACAGGACTCCTATAATTCACCCCTCCACTTT	CSARGQDSYNSPLHF
TRBV20-1	many	TRBJ2-4	NA	TGCAGTGCTATCCCGCTAGGTACCAAAAACATTCAGTACTTC	CSAIPLGTKNIQYF
TRBV5-1	many	TRBJ2-2	TRBD1	TGCGCCAGCAACCGGGACAGTATGGGCACCGGGGAGCTGTTTTTT	CASNRDSMGTGELFF
TRBV3-1	many	TRBJ1-1	NA	TGTGCCAGCAGCCACTTTCAGGGGACCATGAACACTGAAGCTTTCTTT	CASSHFQGTMNTEAFF
TRBV14	many	TRBJ1-4	NA	TGTGCCAGCAGCCAAAAGGGTTTGGGGGCAACTAATGAAAAACTGTTTTTT	CASSQKGLGATNEKLFF
TRBV5-1	many	TRBJ1-6	NA	TGCGCCAGCACTCTGGGGGGGAATTCACCCCTCCACTTT	CASTLGGNSPLHF
TRBV5-5	many	TRBJ2-5	NA	TGTGCCAGCATTTCTGACCAGCGAGGGCTCGAGACCCAGTACTTC	CASISDQRGLETQYF
TRBV10-3	many	TRBJ1-6	NA	TGTGCCATCAGTGAGGATCCTTCACCCCTCCACTTT	CAISEDPSPLHF
TRBV12-2	many	TRBJ1-5	NA	TGTGCAAGTCGCATATCGGGCACTGACCCGCATCAGCCCCAGCATTTT	CASRISGTDPHQPQHF
TRBV20-1	NA	TRBJ1-1	NA	TGCAGGGCCCTAAATACTGGCAGGTCAGAGACTGAAGCTTTCTTT	CRALNTGRSETEAFF
TRBV7-2	few	TRBJ1-2	NA	TGTGCCAGCAGCTTTTATCGACCCCCTAACTATGGCTACACCTTC	CASSFYRPPNYGYTF
TRBV6-5	many	TRBJ1-3	NA	TGTGCCAGCAGTTACTCGAACCAGCCAGAGCACTCCTCTGGAAACACCATATATTTT	CASSYSNQPEHSSGNTIYF
TRBV7-9	NA	TRBJ1-4	TRBD1	TGTGCCAGCAGCCAAGGACAGGCGAATAATGAAAAACTGTTTTTT	CASSQGQANNEKLFF
TRBV6-1	few	TRBJ2-1	NA	TGTGCCAGCAGTGAAGCTCGGATACTTGAGCAGTTCTTC	CASSEARILEQFF
TRBV7-9	few	TRBJ1-2	TRBD1	TGTGCCAGCAGCTTCCTGGACAGGGATTATGGCTACACCTTC	CASSFLDRDYGYTF
TRBV18	NA	TRBJ1-2	NA	TGTGCCAGCTCACCACCCGGTGACTATGGCTACACCTTC	CASSPPGDYGYTF
TRBV5-1	NA	TRBJ2-5	TRBD1	TGCGCCAGCAGCGCTCCGGACAGGGGACAAGAGACCCAGTACTTC	CASSAPDRGQETQYF
TRBV5-1	many	TRBJ2-5	NA	TGCGCCAGCAGCCAGGGCGGTTCAGAGACCCAGTACTTC	CASSQGGSETQYF
TRBV19	NA	TRBJ2-6	TRBD1	TGTGCCAGCGGCCGGACAGGGGCGCTCTCTGGGGCCAACGTCCTGACTTTC	CASGRTGALSGANVLTF